The present entry profiles one TCR beta chain with its context. One junction end disagrees with the germline gene, perhaps due to a read error. Each CDR3 protein is one row after TCRdb ran MiXCR on the RT-PCR reads. This sample carries 410,000 or so distinct CDR3 sequences, 16% of them seen once, and the ten largest clones take around 7.2%. The data are from a study of patients and donors after allogeneic stem cell transplantation. The clonotype was recovered from a human donor who was either an allogeneic HSCT recipient or a stem cell or donor lymphocyte infusion donor (not recorded which). It is not recorded whose cells these are; they may come from a transplant donor. Input material: blood, either unsorted or a sorted T cell fraction (not recorded which).

Here the CDR3 DNA reads TGCGCCAGCAGACAAGTCCTCCGGGACGCTAACACCGGGGAGCTGTTTTTT. Translating gives CASRQVLRDANTGELFF. The rearrangement links TRBV4-1 to TRBJ2-2, with D possibly called TRBD1 or TRBD2 (5 bases each). This CDR3 region has 17 residues. Germline V CDR1 and CDR2: MGHRA, YSYEKL.